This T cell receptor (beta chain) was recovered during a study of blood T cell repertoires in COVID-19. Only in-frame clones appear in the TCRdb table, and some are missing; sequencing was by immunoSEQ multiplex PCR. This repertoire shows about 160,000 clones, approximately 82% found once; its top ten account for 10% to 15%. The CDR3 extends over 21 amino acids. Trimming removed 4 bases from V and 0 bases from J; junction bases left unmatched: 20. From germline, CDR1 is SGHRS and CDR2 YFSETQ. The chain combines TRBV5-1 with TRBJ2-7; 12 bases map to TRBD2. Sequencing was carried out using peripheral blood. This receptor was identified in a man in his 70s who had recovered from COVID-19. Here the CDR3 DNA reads TGCGCCAGCAGCCCGGACAGATACGGGACTAGCGGGTTTCTTAGCTCCTACGAGCAGTACTTC. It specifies CASSPDRYGTSGFLSSYEQYF. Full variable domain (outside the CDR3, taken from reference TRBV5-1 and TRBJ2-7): KAGVTQTPRYLIKTRGQQVTLSCSPISGHRSVSWYQQTPGQGLQFLFEYFSETQRNKGNFPGRFSGRQFSNSRSEMNVSTLELGDSALYLCASSPDRYGTSGFLSSYEQYFGPGTRLTVT.